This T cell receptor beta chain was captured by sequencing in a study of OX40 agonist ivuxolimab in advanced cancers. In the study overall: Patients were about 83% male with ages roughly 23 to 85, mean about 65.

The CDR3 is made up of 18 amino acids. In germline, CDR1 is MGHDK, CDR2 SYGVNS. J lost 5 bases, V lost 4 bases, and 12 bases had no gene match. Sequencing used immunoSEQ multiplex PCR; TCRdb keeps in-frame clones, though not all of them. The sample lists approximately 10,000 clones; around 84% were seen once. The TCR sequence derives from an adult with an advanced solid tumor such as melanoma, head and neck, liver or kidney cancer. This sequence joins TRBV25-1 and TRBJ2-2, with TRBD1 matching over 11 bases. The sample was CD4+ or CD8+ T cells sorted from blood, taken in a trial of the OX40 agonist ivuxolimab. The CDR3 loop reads CASSGSRDRGFGTGELFF. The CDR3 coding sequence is TGTGCCAGCAGTGGATCCCGGGACAGGGGGTTTGGGACCGGGGAGCTGTTTTTT.